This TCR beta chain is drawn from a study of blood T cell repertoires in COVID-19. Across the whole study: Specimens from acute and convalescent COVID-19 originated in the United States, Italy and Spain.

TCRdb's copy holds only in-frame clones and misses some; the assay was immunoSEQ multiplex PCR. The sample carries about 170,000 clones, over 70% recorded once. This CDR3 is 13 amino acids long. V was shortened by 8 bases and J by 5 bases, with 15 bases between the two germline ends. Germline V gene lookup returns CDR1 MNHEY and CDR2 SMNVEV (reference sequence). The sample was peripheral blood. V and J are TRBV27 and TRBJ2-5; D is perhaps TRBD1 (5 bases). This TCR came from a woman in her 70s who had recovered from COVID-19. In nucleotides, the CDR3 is TGTGCCAGCGGTAGGGGCCCCAGGGAGACCCAGTACTTC. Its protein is CASGRGPRETQYF.